This T cell receptor beta chain was captured in a study of molecular identifiers for immune sequencing clone quantification. In preparing bulk TCR libraries, previously described methods and listed TCR primers were used. TCRdb independently ran MiXCR on the PCR reads; one entry per CDR3 protein. The sample carries nearly 650,000 distinct CDR3 sequences, about 25% recorded once. The authors sorted naive CD8 T cells as CD8+CD4-CCR7+CD45RA+. This clonotype was counted ten times or more. The antigen is not known. Findings and caveats of the study: Clonotypes topping 20 RNA copies carried over 97% of effector molecules but under 1% of naive ones.

Trimming stripped 0 bases from V and 5 bases from J, with 10 bases between. Germline values: CDR1 SGHTA, CDR2 FQGNSA. The CDR3 is 14 amino acids. The V gene is TRBV7-2, the J gene TRBJ1-1, with D possibly matching TRBD1 (5 bases). This TCR came from a human donor in good health. Some libraries in this study had Jurkat cell RNA spiked in. Source material: naive CD8+ T cells from blood, with Jurkat cell RNA spiked in. Subset here: FACS-sorted CD8+CD4-CCR7+CD45RA+ naive T cells. CDR3: CASSLAWRGTEAFF. CDR3 bases: TGTGCCAGCAGCTTAGCGTGGAGGGGAACTGAAGCTTTCTTT. The variable domain in full, completed from reference TRBV7-2 and TRBJ1-1, reads GAGVSQSPSNKVTEKGKDVELRCDPISGHTALYWYRQSLGQGLEFLIYFQGNSAPDKSGLPSDRFSAERTGGSVSTLTIQRTQQEDSAVYLCASSLAWRGTEAFFGQGTRLTVV.